This passage covers 32 T cell receptor beta chains from one sample sequenced in a study of blood T cell repertoires in COVID-19. TCRdb keeps only in-frame clones here, not all; method: immunoSEQ multiplex PCR. The repertoire includes approximately 80,000 clones, less than 85% of them detected once, and 15% to 20% sits in the top ten. Sequenced: peripheral blood. Source of these receptors: a man aged 65 to 79 with active or convalescent COVID-19.

The sample holds many counts of this clone. The chain is built from TRBV10-1 and TRBJ2-1; tentative D call: TRBD2 (7 bases). V was cut by 0 bases and J by 14 bases, with 14 bases left in between. The CDR3 runs 13 residues. Germline CDR1 reads WNHNN; CDR2 reads SYGVQD (reference sequence). The CDR3 nucleotides are TGCGCCAGCAGTGAGTCGGGGGGGACAACCAAGTTCTTC. As protein: CASSESGGTTKFF.

The rearrangement uses TRBV7-8 and TRBJ2-7; 9 nucleotides line up with TRBD1. The germline gives CDR1 SGHVS, CDR2 FQNEAQ. The CDR3 runs 15 residues. With V trimmed by 7 bases and J by 4 bases, 11 bases remained unmatched. The CDR3 region is CASMGGTGNRYEQYF. In nucleotides, the CDR3 is TGTGCCAGCATGGGTGGGACAGGGAATCGGTACGAGCAGTACTTC.

This chain connects TRBV11-1 to TRBJ1-1, with D hard to call. Germline V gene lookup returns CDR1 SGHAT and CDR2 FQDESV (reference sequence). The CDR3 has 14 residues. The V and J ends lost 3 bases and 2 bases respectively, with 10 bases between them. CDR3 in amino acids: CASSFYGGNTEAFF. In DNA, the CDR3 is TGTGCCAGCAGCTTTTACGGCGGAAACACTGAAGCTTTCTTT.

This clone was detected once. The chain combines TRBV13 with TRBJ2-3; D possibly corresponds to TRBD2 (6 bases). Per the germline V gene, CDR1 is PRHDT and CDR2 is FYEKMQ (reference sequence). This CDR3 has 11 amino acids. Trimming cost V 10 bases and J 8 bases, with 13 bases left between them. The CDR3 region has the DNA TGTGCCACTCGGGGGTCTCTTACGCAGTATTTT. It is translated as CATRGSLTQYF.

The chain combines TRBV18 with TRBJ1-1, with D maybe TRBD1 (6 bases). Germline V lookup: CDR1 KGHSH, CDR2 LQKENI. The CDR3 loop spans 14 amino acids. Trimming shortened V by 6 bases and J by 4 bases, and 15 bases separated the two germline ends. In DNA form, the CDR3 reads TGTGCCAGCTCTCGATCAGGGGTGGGCACTGAAGCTTTCTTT. Its protein product is CASSRSGVGTEAFF. The variable domain in full, completed from reference TRBV18 and TRBJ1-1, reads NAGVMQNPRHLVRRRGQEARLRCSPMKGHSHVYWYRQLPEEGLKFMVYLQKENIIDESGMPKERFSAEFPKEGPSILRIQQVVRGDSAAYFCASSRSGVGTEAFFGQGTRLTVV.

The J gene is TRBJ2-5, the V gene TRBV4-2; 9 positions agree with TRBD1. V was clipped by 5 bases and J by 5 bases; unmatched bases: 9. The CDR3 consists of 15 residues. Germline V CDR1 and CDR2: LGHNA, YNFKEQ. The CDR3 nucleotides read TGTGCCAGCAGCAGGAATACAGGGGGCGAGGAGACCCAGTACTTC. Its protein is CASSRNTGGEETQYF.

This chain uses TRBV14 with TRBJ1-1; TRBD1 is a possible D gene (5 bases). The CDR3 sequence is 15 residues long. V lost 1 base, J lost 2 bases, and 11 bases lay in between. Germline CDR1 and CDR2: SGHDN and FVKESK. CDR3 amino acids: CASSQVGAENTEAFF. In DNA, the CDR3 is TGTGCCAGCAGCCAAGTAGGGGCTGAAAACACTGAAGCTTTCTTT.

V and J are TRBV2 and TRBJ2-6; D unclear. The CDR3 consists of 15 residues. The ends were cut back, 3 bases at V and 2 bases at J, with 8 bases in the middle. Germline loops: CDR1 SNHLY, CDR2 FYNNEI. The CDR3 protein is CASSENRAGANVLTF. CDR3 nucleotide sequence: TGTGCCAGCAGTGAGAACCGGGCTGGGGCCAACGTCCTGACTTTC.

Many counts were recorded for this clone. For the CDR3, the DNA is TGTGCCAGCAGGATCACCGGGACAGGTGAAAAACTGTTTTTT. This sequence encodes CASRITGTGEKLFF. J is TRBJ1-4 and V is TRBV2, with 8 bases aligning to TRBD1. V lost 6 bases and J lost 7; bases outside the gene matches: 7. The length of the CDR3 is 14 residues. The germline V gene encodes CDR1 SNHLY and CDR2 FYNNEI.

This chain connects TRBV3-1 (or the pseudogene TRBV3-2) to TRBJ1-2; a weak D match, TRBD1 (6 bases). Germline V gene lookup returns CDR1 LGHDT and CDR2 YNNKEL (reference sequence). The V and J ends lost 2 bases and 3 bases respectively, with 16 bases between them. The length of the CDR3 is 16 residues. CDR3 coding DNA: TGTGCCAGCAGCCAACCAGAGGGGGTAGGTGACTATGGCTACACCTTC. Protein sequence: CASSQPEGVGDYGYTF.

This clone was seen only a few times. The chain combines TRBV3-1 (or the pseudogene TRBV3-2) with TRBJ1-2, with D hard to call. With 3 bases removed from V and 0 bases from J, the gap between germline ends came to 14 bases. Germline values: CDR1 LGHDT, CDR2 YNNKEL (reference sequence). The CDR3 spans 16 residues. Written as DNA, the CDR3 is TGTGCCAGCAGCCATAAGTTCCCGGGTCCTAACTATGGCTACACCTTC. Protein sequence: CASSHKFPGPNYGYTF.

J is TRBJ2-3 and V is TRBV6-1; TRBD1 is a possible D gene (6 bases). Germline CDR1 and CDR2: MNHNS and SASEGT. The V gene lost 3 bases and the J gene lost 2 bases, with 12 bases spanning the gap. The CDR3 loop spans 15 amino acids. The CDR3 reads CASSDIPGATDTQYF. The CDR3 nucleotides read TGTGCCAGCAGTGATATCCCAGGGGCCACAGATACGCAGTATTTT.

This clone has more than one count but fewer than ten. The chain combines TRBV5-1 with TRBJ2-3; TRBD2 matches 9 bases. The J segment lost 5 bases and the V segment lost 0 bases, leaving 7 bases of the junction unmatched. Germline values: CDR1 SGHRS, CDR2 YFSETQ. This CDR3 is built from 16 residues. CDR3 region: CASSLAAGGPVDTQYF. CDR3 nucleotide sequence: TGCGCCAGCAGCTTGGCCGCGGGGGGGCCGGTAGATACGCAGTATTTT.

This sequence joins TRBV25-1 and TRBJ2-1, with 8 bases lining up with TRBD1. V was pared by 2 bases and J by 10 bases, with 16 bases of the junction left unmatched. CDR1 and CDR2 from the germline V gene are MGHDK and SYGVNS. The CDR3 is 17 amino acids. The CDR3 nucleotides are TGTGCCAGCAGTGAAATAGGCAGGGGGCCAATTCTTAACGAGCAGTTCTTC. Amino acid sequence: CASSEIGRGPILNEQFF.

The chain recombines TRBV12-3 or TRBV12-4 with TRBJ2-1; a possible D gene is TRBD1 (6 bases). V gave up 5 bases and J gave up 8 bases, with 7 bases separating them. There are 11 residues in the CDR3. CDR3 coding DNA: TGTGCCAGCAGTAGGGGGTATGAGCAGTTCTTC. This translates into CASSRGYEQFF.

The chain couples TRBV27 to TRBJ2-7; the match to TRBD1 covers 8 bases. V was clipped by 3 bases and J by 1 base; unmatched bases: 2. Germline lookup yields CDR1 MNHEY and CDR2 SMNVEV (reference sequence). The CDR3 has 14 residues. The CDR3 sequence: CASSFWDRSYEQYF. Written as DNA, the CDR3 is TGTGCCAGCAGTTTTTGGGACAGGTCCTACGAGCAGTACTTC.

The chain combines TRBV10-3 with TRBJ1-2; D is uncertain. Trimming cost V 5 bases and J 7 bases, with 14 bases left between them. Germline V gene sequence: CDR1 ENHRY, CDR2 SYGVKD. This CDR3 spans 13 amino acids. The CDR3 nucleotides are TGTGCCATCAGTACAGAAGCCCGAAGTGGCTACACCTTC. This encodes CAISTEARSGYTF.

The V and J genes are TRBV7-3 and TRBJ2-1, with a weak D call TRBD2 (7 bases). The germline V gene has CDR1 SGHTA and CDR2 FQGTGA. Trimming removed 7 bases at V and 5 bases at J, with 15 bases between. The CDR3 has 14 amino acids. The CDR3 sequence: CASKRDNLNNEQFF. CDR3 coding DNA: TGTGCCAGCAAGCGGGACAACTTAAACAATGAGCAGTTCTTC.

This clone was counted a few times. V usage is TRBV29-1 and J usage is TRBJ1-1, with D possibly TRBD1 on 5 matching bases. Germline assignment: CDR1 SQVTM and CDR2 ANQGSEA. Trimming cost V 6 bases and J 8 bases, with 13 bases left between them. The CDR3 spans 11 residues. The CDR3 protein is CSVLGAAEAFF. CDR3 bases: TGCAGCGTGCTTGGGGCAGCCGAAGCTTTCTTT.

The CDR3 protein is CASSPRGNRTGSENQPQHF. In DNA form, the CDR3 reads TGTGCCAGCAGCCCCCGGGGCAATCGGACAGGGTCGGAGAATCAGCCCCAGCATTTT. This chain links TRBV7-9 with TRBJ1-5; 8 positions agree with TRBD1. The CDR3 length is 19 residues. Trimming cost V 5 bases and J 4 bases; bases outside gene matches: 19. Germline V CDR1 and CDR2: SEHNR, FQNEAQ (reference sequence).

This chain links TRBV2 with TRBJ1-6, with TRBD1 matching over 8 bases. CDR1 and CDR2 (germline): SNHLY, FYNNEI. J was trimmed by 9 bases and V by 6 bases; bases with no gene match: 4. The CDR3 consists of 13 residues. The CDR3 bases are TGTGCCAGCAGCGGACAGGGTAGTTCACCCCTCCACTTT. Its translation: CASSGQGSSPLHF.

The table lists this clone with a few counts. The chain joins TRBV11-2 to TRBJ2-5, with D perhaps matching TRBD1 (6 bases). CDR1 is SGHAT and CDR2 is FQNNGV in the germline V gene. Trimming shortened V by 6 bases and J by 4 bases, and 18 bases separated the two germline ends. The CDR3 length is 15 residues. The CDR3 region is CASSKTGTRGETQYF. CDR3 nucleotides: TGTGCCAGCAGTAAAACCGGGACACGGGGAGAGACCCAGTACTTC.

The chain uses TRBV6-5 and TRBJ1-1; D remains ambiguous. CDR3 length equals 14 residues. Trimming removed 8 bases from V and 4 bases from J, with 17 bases in between. Germline CDR1 and CDR2: MNHEY and SVGAGI. The CDR3 protein is CASWLRGWGTEAFF. The CDR3, as DNA: TGTGCCAGCTGGCTGCGGGGTTGGGGCACTGAAGCTTTCTTT.

The chain uses TRBV5-4 and TRBJ1-2; TRBD1 might be the D (5 bases). V dropped 1 base and J dropped 8 bases, with 12 bases sitting between them. There are 13 residues in the CDR3. Per germline, CDR1 SGHNT and CDR2 YYREEE (reference sequence). CDR3 protein: CASSLWQGGGYTF. CDR3 nucleotide sequence: TGTGCCAGCAGCTTGTGGCAGGGAGGAGGCTACACCTTC.

The chain carries TRBV9 and TRBJ2-2; 9 bases are shared with TRBD2. J gave up 7 bases and V 2 bases, and 9 bases lay outside the gene matches. The CDR3 runs 16 residues. Germline values: CDR1 SGDLS, CDR2 YYNGEE. Here the CDR3 DNA reads TGTGCCAGCAGCGTTTCTAGCGGGGTGACCTTCGGGGAGCTGTTTTTT. Protein product: CASSVSSGVTFGELFF. The variable domain in full, completed from reference TRBV9 and TRBJ2-2, reads DSGVTQTPKHLITATGQRVTLRCSPRSGDLSVYWYQQSLDQGLQFLIQYYNGEERAKGNILERFSAQQFPDLHSELNLSSLELGDSALYFCASSVSSGVTFGELFFGEGSRLTVL.

V usage is TRBV6-6 and J usage is TRBJ2-2; 11 bases map to TRBD2. Per the germline V gene, CDR1 is MNHNY and CDR2 is SVGAGI (reference sequence). The V and J ends lost 7 bases and 4 bases, in that order; junction bases with no gene match: 5. There are 15 residues in the CDR3. CDR3 region: CASNPTSGGTGELFF. The DNA of the CDR3 is TGTGCCAGCAATCCTACTAGCGGGGGCACCGGGGAGCTGTTTTTT.

This clone was recorded once. CDR3 residues: CASSPAGTGTNNYGYTF. The CDR3 DNA follows: TGTGCCAGCTCACCCGCCGGGACAGGGACCAATAACTATGGCTACACCTTC. V gene TRBV18 combines with J gene TRBJ1-2, with 9 bases fitting TRBD1. Germline V gene data show CDR1 as KGHSH and CDR2 as LQKENI. Trimming cost V 3 bases and J 1 base; bases outside gene matches: 9. CDR3 length: 17 amino acids.

V usage is TRBV5-1 and J usage is TRBJ2-3, with 7 bases fitting TRBD1. V lost 4 bases, J lost 2 bases, and 4 bases stayed unmatched. The CDR3 spans 14 residues. Germline V gene lookup returns CDR1 SGHRS and CDR2 YFSETQ. The CDR3 DNA reads TGCGCCAGCAGCCTGGGACAGATCACAGATACGCAGTATTTT. Residues: CASSLGQITDTQYF.

This clone was seen a single time. The chain couples TRBV10-3 to TRBJ2-7; D is uncertain. Germline CDR1 reads ENHRY; CDR2 reads SYGVKD. The V gene lost 3 bases and the J gene lost 4 bases, with 4 bases spanning the gap. This CDR3 comprises 11 residues. CDR3 amino acids: CAISDQYEQYF. The CDR3 nucleotides are TGTGCCATCAGTGACCAATACGAGCAGTACTTC.

This clone appeared once. This chain uses TRBV19 with TRBJ2-2, with 9 bases that match TRBD1. The J segment lost 5 bases and the V segment lost 9 bases, leaving 10 bases of the junction unmatched. The CDR3 extends over 15 amino acids. Germline V lookup: CDR1 LNHDA, CDR2 SQIVND (reference sequence). As DNA, the CDR3 is TGTGCCAGCGAGAGGGACAGGGACGCAACCGGGGAGCTGTTTTTT. This encodes CASERDRDATGELFF. Drawing the rest from reference TRBV19 and TRBJ2-2, the complete variable domain is DGGITQSPKYLFRKEGQNVTLSCEQNLNHDAMYWYRQDPGQGLRLIYYSQIVNDFQKGDIAEGYSVSREKKESFPLTVTSAQKNPTAFYLCASERDRDATGELFFGEGSRLTVL.

The chain employs TRBV28 and TRBJ1-1; 7 bases match TRBD1. V was pared by 6 bases and J by 2 bases, with 6 bases of the junction left unmatched. Germline V gene data show CDR1 as MDHEN and CDR2 as SYDVKM. The CDR3 runs 14 residues. The DNA for the CDR3 is TGTGCCAGCAGAACGACAGGGTACAACACTGAAGCTTTCTTT. Its protein is CASRTTGYNTEAFF.

V is TRBV7-8 and J is TRBJ2-7; TRBD2 might be the D (6 bases). From germline, CDR1 is SGHVS and CDR2 FQNEAQ. The V end lost 4 bases, the J end lost 5 bases, and 18 bases lay between the germline ends. The CDR3 totals 15 residues. For the CDR3, the DNA is TGTGCCAGCAGCTCCCACGGTGCGGGGCGGAACGAGCAGTACTTC. Translating gives CASSSHGAGRNEQYF.